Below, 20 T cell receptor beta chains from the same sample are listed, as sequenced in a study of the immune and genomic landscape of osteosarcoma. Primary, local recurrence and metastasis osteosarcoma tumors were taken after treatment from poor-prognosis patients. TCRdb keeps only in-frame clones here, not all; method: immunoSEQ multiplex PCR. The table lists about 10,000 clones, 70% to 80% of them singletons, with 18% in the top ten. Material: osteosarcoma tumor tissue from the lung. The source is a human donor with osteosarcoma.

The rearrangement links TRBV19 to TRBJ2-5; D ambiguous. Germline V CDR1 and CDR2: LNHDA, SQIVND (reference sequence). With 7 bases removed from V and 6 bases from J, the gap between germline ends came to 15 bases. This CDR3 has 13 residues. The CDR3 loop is CASTPEIGKTQYF. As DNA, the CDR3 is TGTGCCAGTACGCCGGAGATTGGGAAGACCCAGTACTTC.

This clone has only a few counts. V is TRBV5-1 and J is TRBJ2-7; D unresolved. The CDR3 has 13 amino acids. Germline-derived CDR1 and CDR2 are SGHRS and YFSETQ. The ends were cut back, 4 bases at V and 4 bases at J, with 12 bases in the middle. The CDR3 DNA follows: TGCGCCAGCAGCCCCAGATTGTGGTACGAGCAGTACTTC. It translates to CASSPRLWYEQYF.

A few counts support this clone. CDR3: CASSEAEIGEQFF. For the CDR3, the DNA is TGTGCCAGCAGTGAAGCGGAGATCGGTGAGCAGTTCTTC. The chain uses TRBV6-1 and TRBJ2-1; D uncertain. The V end was cut by 0 bases, the J end by 9 bases, with 9 bases between. This CDR3 has 13 residues. In germline, CDR1 is MNHNS, CDR2 SASEGT.

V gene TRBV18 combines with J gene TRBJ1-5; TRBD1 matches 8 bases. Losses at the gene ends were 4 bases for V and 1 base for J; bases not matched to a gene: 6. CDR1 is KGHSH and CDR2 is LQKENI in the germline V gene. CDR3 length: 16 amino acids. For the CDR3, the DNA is TGTGCCAGCTCACAGACAGGGGATACGAGCAATCAGCCCCAGCATTTT. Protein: CASSQTGDTSNQPQHF. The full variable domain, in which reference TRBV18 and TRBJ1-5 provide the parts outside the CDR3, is NAGVMQNPRHLVRRRGQEARLRCSPMKGHSHVYWYRQLPEEGLKFMVYLQKENIIDESGMPKERFSAEFPKEGPSILRIQQVVRGDSAAYFCASSQTGDTSNQPQHFGDGTRLSIL.

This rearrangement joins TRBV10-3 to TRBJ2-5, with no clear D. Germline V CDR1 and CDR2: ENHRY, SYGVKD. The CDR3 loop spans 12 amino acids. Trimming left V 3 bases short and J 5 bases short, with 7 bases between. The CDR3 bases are TGTGCCATCAGTGATTTAGTGGAGACCCAGTACTTC. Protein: CAISDLVETQYF.

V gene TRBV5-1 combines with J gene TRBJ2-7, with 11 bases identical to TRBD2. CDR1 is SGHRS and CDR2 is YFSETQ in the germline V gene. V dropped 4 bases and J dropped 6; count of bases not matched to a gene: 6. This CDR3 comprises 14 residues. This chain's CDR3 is CASSPALAGGEQYF. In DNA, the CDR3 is TGCGCCAGCAGCCCGGCGCTAGCGGGAGGCGAGCAGTACTTC. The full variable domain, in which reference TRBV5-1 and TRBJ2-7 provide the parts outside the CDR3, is KAGVTQTPRYLIKTRGQQVTLSCSPISGHRSVSWYQQTPGQGLQFLFEYFSETQRNKGNFPGRFSGRQFSNSRSEMNVSTLELGDSALYLCASSPALAGGEQYFGPGTRLTVT.

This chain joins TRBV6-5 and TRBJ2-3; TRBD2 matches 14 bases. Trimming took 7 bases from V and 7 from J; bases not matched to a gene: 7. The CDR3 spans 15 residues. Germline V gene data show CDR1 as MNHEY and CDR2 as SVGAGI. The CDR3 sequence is CASKIGLAGGNTQYF. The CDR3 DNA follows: TGTGCCAGCAAGATCGGACTAGCGGGGGGAAATACGCAGTATTTT.

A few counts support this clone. The CDR3 coding sequence is TGTGCCAGCTCTCTCTACAGCCCGTCGGAGAGGAACACTGAAGCTTTCTTT. It is translated as CASSLYSPSERNTEAFF. The V gene is TRBV18, the J gene TRBJ1-1; D is undetermined. Germline V gives CDR1 KGHSH, CDR2 LQKENI. CDR3 length: 17 residues. The germline V and J ends were trimmed by 6 bases and 1 base, with 21 bases remaining between them.

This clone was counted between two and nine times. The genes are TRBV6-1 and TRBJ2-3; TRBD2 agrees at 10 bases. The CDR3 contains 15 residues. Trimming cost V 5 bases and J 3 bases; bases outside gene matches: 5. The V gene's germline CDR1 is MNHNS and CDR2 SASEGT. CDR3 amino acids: CASSHSGRGTDTQYF. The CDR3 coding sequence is TGTGCCAGCAGTCACAGCGGGAGGGGAACAGATACGCAGTATTTT.

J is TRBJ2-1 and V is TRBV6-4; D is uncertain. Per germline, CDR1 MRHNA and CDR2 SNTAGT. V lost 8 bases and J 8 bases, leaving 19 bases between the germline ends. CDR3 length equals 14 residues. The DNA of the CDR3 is TGTGCCAGCGCTAACCAGGCCGGGTGGGATGAGCAGTTCTTC. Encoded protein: CASANQAGWDEQFF.

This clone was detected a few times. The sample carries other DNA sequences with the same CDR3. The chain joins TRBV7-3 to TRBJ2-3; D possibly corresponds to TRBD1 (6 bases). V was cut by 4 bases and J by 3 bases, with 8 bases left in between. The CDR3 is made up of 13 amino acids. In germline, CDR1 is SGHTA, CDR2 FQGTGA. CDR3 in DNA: TGTGCCAGCAGCTCGGGACAAACAGATACGCAGTATTTT. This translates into CASSSGQTDTQYF.

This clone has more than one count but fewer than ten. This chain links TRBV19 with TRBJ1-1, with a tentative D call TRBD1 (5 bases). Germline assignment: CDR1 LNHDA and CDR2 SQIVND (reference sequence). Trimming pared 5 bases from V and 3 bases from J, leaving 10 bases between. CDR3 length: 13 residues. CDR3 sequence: CASSVGTYTEAFF. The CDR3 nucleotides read TGTGCCAGTAGTGTTGGGACCTACACTGAAGCTTTCTTT. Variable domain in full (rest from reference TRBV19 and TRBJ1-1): DGGITQSPKYLFRKEGQNVTLSCEQNLNHDAMYWYRQDPGQGLRLIYYSQIVNDFQKGDIAEGYSVSREKKESFPLTVTSAQKNPTAFYLCASSVGTYTEAFFGQGTRLTVV.

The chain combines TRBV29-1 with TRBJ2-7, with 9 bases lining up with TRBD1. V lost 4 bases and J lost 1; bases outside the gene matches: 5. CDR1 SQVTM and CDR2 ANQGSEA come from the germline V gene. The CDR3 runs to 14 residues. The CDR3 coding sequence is TGCAGCGTTGTGGGAGGACAGGGGTCCTACGAGCAGTACTTC. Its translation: CSVVGGQGSYEQYF.

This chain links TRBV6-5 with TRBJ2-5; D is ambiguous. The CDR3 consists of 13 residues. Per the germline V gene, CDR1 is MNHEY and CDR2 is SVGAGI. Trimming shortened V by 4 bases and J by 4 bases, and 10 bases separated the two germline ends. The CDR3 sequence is CASSFLGGETQYF. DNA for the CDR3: TGTGCCAGCAGTTTTCTCGGTGGAGAGACCCAGTACTTC.

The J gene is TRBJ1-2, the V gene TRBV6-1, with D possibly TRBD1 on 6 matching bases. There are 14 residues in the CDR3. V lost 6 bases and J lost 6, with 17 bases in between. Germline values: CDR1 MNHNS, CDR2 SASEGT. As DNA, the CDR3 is TGTGCCAGCAGCGCCTCCGGGACAACTGATGGCTACACCTTC. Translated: CASSASGTTDGYTF.

The CDR3 spells CASRDILAGAYNEQFF. The CDR3 DNA reads TGTGCCAGCAGGGATATCCTAGCGGGGGCCTACAATGAGCAGTTCTTC. The rearrangement joins TRBV2 to TRBJ2-1, with TRBD2 identical over 10 bases. Germline V CDR1 and CDR2: SNHLY, FYNNEI. Trimming cost V 6 bases and J 2 bases; bases outside gene matches: 7. This CDR3 has 16 residues.

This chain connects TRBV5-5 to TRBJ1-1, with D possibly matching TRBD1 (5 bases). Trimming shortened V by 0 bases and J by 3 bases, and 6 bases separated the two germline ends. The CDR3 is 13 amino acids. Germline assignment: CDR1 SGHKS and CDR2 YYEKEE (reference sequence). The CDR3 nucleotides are TGTGCCAGCAGCTTGGAACAGGACACTGAAGCTTTCTTT. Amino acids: CASSLEQDTEAFF.

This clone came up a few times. CDR3 loop: CASSLMENTEAFF. For the CDR3, the DNA is TGTGCCAGCAGTCTCATGGAGAACACTGAAGCTTTCTTT. V usage is TRBV6-5 and J usage is TRBJ1-1; D uncertain. From germline, CDR1 is MNHEY and CDR2 SVGAGI. The CDR3 loop spans 13 amino acids. The V and J ends lost 5 bases and 1 base respectively, with 8 bases between them.

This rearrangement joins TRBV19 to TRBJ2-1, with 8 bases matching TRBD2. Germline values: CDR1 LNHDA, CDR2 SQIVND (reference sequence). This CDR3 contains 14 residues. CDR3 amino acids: CATITGGTLNEQFF. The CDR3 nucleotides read TGTGCAACGATCACGGGAGGGACTCTCAATGAGCAGTTCTTC.

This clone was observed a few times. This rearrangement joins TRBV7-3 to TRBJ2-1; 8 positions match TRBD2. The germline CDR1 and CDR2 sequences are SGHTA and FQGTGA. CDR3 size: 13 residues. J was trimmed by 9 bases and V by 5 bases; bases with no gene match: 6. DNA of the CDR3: TGTGCCAGCAGCCCCAGCGGGAGAGGTGAGCAGTTCTTC. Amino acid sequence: CASSPSGRGEQFF.